This T cell receptor (beta chain) is from a study of tumor-infiltrating lymphocytes in primary liver carcinoma. Total RNA amounting to roughly 450 ng was the source from which TCR beta cDNA was made with a constant-region primer. Sequencing libraries for TCR beta derived from three nested multiplex PCR rounds that used slightly modified ARM-PCR. Use of TRBV1-TRBV30 forward primers with a C-beta reverse primer characterized the first two PCR rounds, which lasted around 11 cycles each. TCRdb fed the multiplex PCR reads into MiXCR, producing one record per CDR3 protein. The data contain some 180,000 distinct CDR3 sequences, 85% of them singletons. Co-extracted RNA and DNA came from around 20-30 mg of unsorted bulk tissue. The V gene lost 3 bases and the J gene lost 3 bases, with 11 bases spanning the gap. CDR1 and CDR2 from the germline V gene are DFQATT and SNEGSKA (reference sequence). There are 13 residues in the CDR3.

This rearrangement joins TRBV20-1 to TRBJ2-5; possibly TRBD1 for D (5 bases). The receptor's source is a man between 40 and 49 years old with primary liver carcinoma and hepatitis B virus infection. The sequenced sample was tumor tissue from primary liver carcinoma. The CDR3 reads CSARKGLEETQYF. In DNA, the CDR3 is TGCAGTGCTAGGAAGGGGCTCGAAGAGACCCAGTACTTC.